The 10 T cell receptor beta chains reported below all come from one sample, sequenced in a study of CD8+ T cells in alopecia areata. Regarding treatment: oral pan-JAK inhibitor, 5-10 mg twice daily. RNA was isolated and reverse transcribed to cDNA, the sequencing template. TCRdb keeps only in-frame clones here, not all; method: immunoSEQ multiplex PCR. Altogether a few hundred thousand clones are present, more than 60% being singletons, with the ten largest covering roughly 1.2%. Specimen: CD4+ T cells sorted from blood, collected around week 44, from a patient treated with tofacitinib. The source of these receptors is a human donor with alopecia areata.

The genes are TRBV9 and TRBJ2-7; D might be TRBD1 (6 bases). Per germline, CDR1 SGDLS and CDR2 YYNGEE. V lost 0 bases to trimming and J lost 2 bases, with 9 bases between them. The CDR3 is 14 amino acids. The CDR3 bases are TGTGCCAGCAGCGTAGATGGGACACCCTACGAGCAGTACTTC. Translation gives CASSVDGTPYEQYF.

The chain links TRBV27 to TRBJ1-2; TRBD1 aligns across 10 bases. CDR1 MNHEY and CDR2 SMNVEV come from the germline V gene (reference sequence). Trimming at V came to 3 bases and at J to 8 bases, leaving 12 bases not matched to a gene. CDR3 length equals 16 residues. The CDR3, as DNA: TGTGCCAGCAGTTTCCGTCGGGACAGGGGTACGGGCGGCTACACCTTC. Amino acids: CASSFRRDRGTGGYTF.

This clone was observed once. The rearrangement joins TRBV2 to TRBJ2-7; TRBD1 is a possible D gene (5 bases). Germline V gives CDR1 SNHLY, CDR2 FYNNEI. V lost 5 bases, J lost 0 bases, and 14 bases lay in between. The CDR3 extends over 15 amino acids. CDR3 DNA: TGTGCCAGCAGTTTAAGGGGCGGTGTCTCCTACGAGCAGTACTTC. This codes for CASSLRGGVSYEQYF.

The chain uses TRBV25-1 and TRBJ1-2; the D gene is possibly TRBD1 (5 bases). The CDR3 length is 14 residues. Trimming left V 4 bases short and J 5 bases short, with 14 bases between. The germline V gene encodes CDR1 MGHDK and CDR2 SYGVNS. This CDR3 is CASSAGGRAYGYTF. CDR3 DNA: TGTGCCAGCAGTGCTGGGGGGAGGGCTTATGGCTACACCTTC.

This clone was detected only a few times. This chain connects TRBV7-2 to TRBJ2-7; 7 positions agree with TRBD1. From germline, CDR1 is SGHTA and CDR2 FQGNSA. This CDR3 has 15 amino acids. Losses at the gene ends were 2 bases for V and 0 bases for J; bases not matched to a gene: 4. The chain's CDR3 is CASSLSGQISYEQYF. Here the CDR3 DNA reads TGTGCCAGCAGCTTATCGGGACAGATCTCCTACGAGCAGTACTTC. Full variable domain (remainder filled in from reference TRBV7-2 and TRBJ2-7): GAGVSQSPSNKVTEKGKDVELRCDPISGHTALYWYRQSLGQGLEFLIYFQGNSAPDKSGLPSDRFSAERTGGSVSTLTIQRTQQEDSAVYLCASSLSGQISYEQYFGPGTRLTVT.

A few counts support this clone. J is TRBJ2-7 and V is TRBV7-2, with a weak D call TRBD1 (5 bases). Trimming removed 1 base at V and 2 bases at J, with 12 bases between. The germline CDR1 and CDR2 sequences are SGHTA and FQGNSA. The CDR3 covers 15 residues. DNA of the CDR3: TGTGCCAGCAGCTTAGTTCCAGGGCCGGCCTACGAGCAGTACTTC. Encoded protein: CASSLVPGPAYEQYF. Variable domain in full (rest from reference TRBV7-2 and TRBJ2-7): GAGVSQSPSNKVTEKGKDVELRCDPISGHTALYWYRQSLGQGLEFLIYFQGNSAPDKSGLPSDRFSAERTGGSVSTLTIQRTQQEDSAVYLCASSLVPGPAYEQYFGPGTRLTVT.

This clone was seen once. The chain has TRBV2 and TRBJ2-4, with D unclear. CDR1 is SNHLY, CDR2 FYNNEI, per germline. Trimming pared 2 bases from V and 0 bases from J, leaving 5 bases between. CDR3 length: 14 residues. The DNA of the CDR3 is TGTGCCAGCAGTGAACCAGTAGCCAAAAACATTCAGTACTTC. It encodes CASSEPVAKNIQYF.

The CDR3 coding sequence is TGTGCCAGCAGTGCCCTCGGAGGGGGCCAGCCCCAGCATTTT. It is translated as CASSALGGGQPQHF. The rearrangement links TRBV2 to TRBJ1-5, with 7 nucleotides matching TRBD1. The CDR3 consists of 14 residues. Germline lookup yields CDR1 SNHLY and CDR2 FYNNEI. With 4 bases clipped from V and 7 bases from J, the junction kept 7 bases outside the gene matches. Based on the CDR3 plus reference TRBV2 and TRBJ1-5, the full variable domain is EPEVTQTPSHQVTQMGQEVILRCVPISNHLYFYWYRQILGQKVEFLVSFYNNEISEKSEIFDDQFSVERPDGSNFTLKIRSTKLEDSAMYFCASSALGGGQPQHFGDGTRLSIL.

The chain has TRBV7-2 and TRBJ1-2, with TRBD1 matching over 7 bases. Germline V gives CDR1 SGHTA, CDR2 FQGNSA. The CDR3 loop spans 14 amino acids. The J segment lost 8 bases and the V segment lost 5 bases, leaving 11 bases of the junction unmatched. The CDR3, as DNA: TGTGCCAGCAGCCCCTCCCAGGGGGGGAGCGGCTACACCTTC. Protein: CASSPSQGGSGYTF.

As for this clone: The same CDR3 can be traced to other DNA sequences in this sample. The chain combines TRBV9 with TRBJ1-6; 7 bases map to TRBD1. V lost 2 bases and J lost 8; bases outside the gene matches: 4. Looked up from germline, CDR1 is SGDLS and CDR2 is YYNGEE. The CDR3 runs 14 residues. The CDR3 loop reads CASSVAGGDSPLHF. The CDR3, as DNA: TGTGCCAGCAGCGTCGCAGGGGGGGATTCACCCCTCCACTTT.